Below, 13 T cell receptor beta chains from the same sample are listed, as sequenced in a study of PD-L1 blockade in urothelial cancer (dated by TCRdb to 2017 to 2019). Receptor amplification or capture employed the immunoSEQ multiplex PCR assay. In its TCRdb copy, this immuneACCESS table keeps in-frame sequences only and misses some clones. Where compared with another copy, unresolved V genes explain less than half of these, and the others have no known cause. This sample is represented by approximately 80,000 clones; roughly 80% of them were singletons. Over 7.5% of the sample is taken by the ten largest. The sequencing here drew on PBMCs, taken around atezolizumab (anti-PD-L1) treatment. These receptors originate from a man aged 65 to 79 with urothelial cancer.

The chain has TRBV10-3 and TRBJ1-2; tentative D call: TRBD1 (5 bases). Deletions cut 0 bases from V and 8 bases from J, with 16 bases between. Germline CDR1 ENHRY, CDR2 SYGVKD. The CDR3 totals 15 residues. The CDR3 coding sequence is TGTGCCATCAGTGAGTCCTTCCCCGGGGGGGAAGGCTACACCTTC. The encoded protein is CAISESFPGGEGYTF.

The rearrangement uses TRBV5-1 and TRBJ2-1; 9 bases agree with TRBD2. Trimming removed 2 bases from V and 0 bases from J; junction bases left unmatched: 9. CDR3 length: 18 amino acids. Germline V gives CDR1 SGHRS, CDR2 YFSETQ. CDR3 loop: CASSFGLAGSSSYNEQFF. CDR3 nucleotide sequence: TGCGCCAGCAGCTTTGGTCTAGCGGGATCCAGCTCCTACAATGAGCAGTTCTTC. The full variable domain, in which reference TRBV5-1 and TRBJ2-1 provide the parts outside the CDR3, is KAGVTQTPRYLIKTRGQQVTLSCSPISGHRSVSWYQQTPGQGLQFLFEYFSETQRNKGNFPGRFSGRQFSNSRSEMNVSTLELGDSALYLCASSFGLAGSSSYNEQFFGPGTRLTVL.

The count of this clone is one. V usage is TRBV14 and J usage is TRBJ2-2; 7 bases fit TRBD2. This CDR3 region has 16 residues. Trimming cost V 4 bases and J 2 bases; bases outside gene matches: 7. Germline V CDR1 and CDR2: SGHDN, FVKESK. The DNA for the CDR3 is TGTGCCAGCAGCCGAAATTCGGGGGGAAACACCGGGGAGCTGTTTTTT. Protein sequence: CASSRNSGGNTGELFF.

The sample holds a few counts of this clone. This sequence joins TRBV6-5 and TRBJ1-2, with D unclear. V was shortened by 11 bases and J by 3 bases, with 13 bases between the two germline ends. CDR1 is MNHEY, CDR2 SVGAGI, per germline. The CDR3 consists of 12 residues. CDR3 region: CAGQAGDYGYTF. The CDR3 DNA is TGTGCCGGTCAGGCAGGCGACTATGGCTACACCTTC.

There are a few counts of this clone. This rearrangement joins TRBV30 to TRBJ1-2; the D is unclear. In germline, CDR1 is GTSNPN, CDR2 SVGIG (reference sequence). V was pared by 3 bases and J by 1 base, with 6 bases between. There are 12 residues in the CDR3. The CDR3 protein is CAWRTNNYGYTF. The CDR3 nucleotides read TGTGCCTGGAGGACAAATAACTATGGCTACACCTTC.

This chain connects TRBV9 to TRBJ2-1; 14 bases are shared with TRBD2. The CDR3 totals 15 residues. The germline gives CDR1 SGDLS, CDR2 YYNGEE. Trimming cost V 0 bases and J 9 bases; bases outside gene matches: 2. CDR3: CASSVGLAGGAEQFF. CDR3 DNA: TGTGCCAGCAGCGTAGGACTAGCGGGAGGGGCTGAGCAGTTCTTC. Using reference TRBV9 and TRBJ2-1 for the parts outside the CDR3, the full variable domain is DSGVTQTPKHLITATGQRVTLRCSPRSGDLSVYWYQQSLDQGLQFLIQYYNGEERAKGNILERFSAQQFPDLHSELNLSSLELGDSALYFCASSVGLAGGAEQFFGPGTRLTVL.

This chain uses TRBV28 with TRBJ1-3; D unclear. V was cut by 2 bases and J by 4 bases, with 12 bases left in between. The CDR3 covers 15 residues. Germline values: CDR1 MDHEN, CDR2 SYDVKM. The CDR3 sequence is CASSLVAVSGNTIYF. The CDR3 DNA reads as TGTGCCAGCAGTTTAGTGGCGGTCTCCGGAAACACCATATATTTT.

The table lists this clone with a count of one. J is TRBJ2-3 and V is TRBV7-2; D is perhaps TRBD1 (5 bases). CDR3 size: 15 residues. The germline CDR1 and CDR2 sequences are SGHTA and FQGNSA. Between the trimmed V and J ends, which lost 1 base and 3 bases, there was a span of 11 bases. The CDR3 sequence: CASSLVGAGTDTQYF. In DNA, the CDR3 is TGTGCCAGCAGCTTAGTAGGGGCCGGGACAGATACGCAGTATTTT.

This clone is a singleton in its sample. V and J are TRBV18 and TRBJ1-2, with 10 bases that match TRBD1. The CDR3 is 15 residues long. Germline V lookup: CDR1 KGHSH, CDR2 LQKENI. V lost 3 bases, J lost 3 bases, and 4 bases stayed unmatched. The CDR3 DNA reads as TGTGCCAGCTCACCGGGGACAGGGGTGGACTATGGCTACACCTTC. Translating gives CASSPGTGVDYGYTF.

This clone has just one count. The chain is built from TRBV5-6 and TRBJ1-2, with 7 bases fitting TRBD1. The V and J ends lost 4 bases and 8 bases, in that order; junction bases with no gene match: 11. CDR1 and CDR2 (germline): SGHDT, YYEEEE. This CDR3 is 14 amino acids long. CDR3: CASSPWTGERGYTF. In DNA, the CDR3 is TGTGCCAGCAGCCCATGGACAGGTGAAAGGGGCTACACCTTC.

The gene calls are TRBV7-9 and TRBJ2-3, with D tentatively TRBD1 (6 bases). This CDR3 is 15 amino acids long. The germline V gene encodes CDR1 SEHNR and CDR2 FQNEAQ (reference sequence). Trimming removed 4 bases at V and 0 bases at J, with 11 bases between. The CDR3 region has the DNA TGTGCCAGCAGCTCACTCAGGGGTAGCACAGATACGCAGTATTTT. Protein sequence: CASSSLRGSTDTQYF.

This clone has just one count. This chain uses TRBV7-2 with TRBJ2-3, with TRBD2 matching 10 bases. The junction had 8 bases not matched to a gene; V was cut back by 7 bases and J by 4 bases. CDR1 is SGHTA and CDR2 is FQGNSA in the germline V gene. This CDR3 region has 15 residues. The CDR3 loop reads CASTSGLALADTQYF. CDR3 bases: TGTGCCAGCACATCGGGACTAGCGTTGGCAGATACGCAGTATTTT.

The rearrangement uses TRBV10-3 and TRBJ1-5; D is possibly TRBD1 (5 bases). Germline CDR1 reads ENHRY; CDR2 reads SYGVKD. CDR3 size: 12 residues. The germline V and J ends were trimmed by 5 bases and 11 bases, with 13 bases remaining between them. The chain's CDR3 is CAISTLKGSQHF. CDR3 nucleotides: TGTGCCATCAGTACCCTCAAGGGGTCCCAGCATTTT.